The sequence of this TCR beta chain was determined in a study of cytomegalovirus exposure and HLA in healthy donors. Findings and limits, study-wide: Association of 16,951 TCR beta sequences with HLA alleles was found at 0.05 false discovery rate in a later analysis. According to the study, 180 or so TCR beta chains were cytomegalovirus-associated. A later analysis reportedly found that, within productive TCRs, an Asian-associated ancestry cluster had fewer N-insertions than the mean observed across the approximately 660 donors.

The V segment lost 7 bases and the J segment 4 bases; nucleotides outside the gene matches: 13. The CDR3 has 17 amino acids. Germline V gene lookup returns CDR1 LNHDA and CDR2 SQIVND (reference sequence). Regarding this clone: Its antigen is not known.

This PCR relied on a set of 60 Vbeta primers and 13 Jbeta primers. Repertoires were generated with immunoSEQ multiplex PCR, while TCRdb's copy carries only in-frame clones and drops some. The top ten hold over 2.5% of the sample, which has 130,000 to 150,000 clones, about 73% seen once. Sequencing used PBMCs. The rearrangement links TRBV19 to TRBJ1-5; TRBD1 matches at 10 bases. This clonotype was sampled from a middle-aged man in good health and CMV-seropositive. Here the CDR3 DNA reads TGTGCCAGTATCTCTGAGGGGACAGGGGTTGTTAATCAGCCCCAGCATTTT. Protein: CASISEGTGVVNQPQHF.